The 31 T cell receptor beta chains given below trace back to one sample, sequenced in a study of beta chain features in type 1 diabetes. The study reverse transcribed the entire isolated RNA, so it sequenced expressed TCRB transcripts. TCRdb's copy holds only in-frame clones and misses some; the assay was immunoSEQ multiplex PCR. The table lists some 150,000 clones, about 50% of them singletons, with roughly 0.4% in the top ten. Sequenced: Tregs from blood. The receptors shown here come from a man aged 18 to 29 in good health.

The rearrangement joins TRBV28 to TRBJ2-3; 7 bases are a match to TRBD2. The CDR3 runs to 15 residues. The germline V gene has CDR1 MDHEN and CDR2 SYDVKM. Unmatched junction bases numbered 8, after V lost 6 bases and J lost 2 bases. CDR3 bases: TGTGCCAGCAGCCCAGCGGGGTATCCCACAGATACGCAGTATTTT. As protein: CASSPAGYPTDTQYF.

The table lists this clone with a few counts. The chain combines TRBV9 with TRBJ2-1; 12 nucleotides line up with TRBD2. Unmatched junction bases numbered 4, after V lost 4 bases and J lost 8 bases. In germline, CDR1 is SGDLS, CDR2 YYNGEE. The CDR3 consists of 14 residues. CDR3 sequence: CASSLTSGSDEQFF. CDR3 DNA: TGTGCCAGCAGCTTGACTAGCGGGAGCGATGAGCAGTTCTTC.

DNA for the CDR3: TGTGCCAGCAACCGACTAGCGGGAGCGTACGAGCAGTACTTC. This gives the protein CASNRLAGAYEQYF. This chain joins TRBV6-5 and TRBJ2-7; 12 nucleotides line up with TRBD2. Germline V gene data show CDR1 as MNHEY and CDR2 as SVGAGI. V was clipped by 7 bases and J by 4 bases; unmatched bases: 5. The CDR3 is 14 residues long.

V usage is TRBV9 and J usage is TRBJ1-1; D is uncertain. The CDR3 runs to 14 residues. In germline, CDR1 is SGDLS, CDR2 YYNGEE. Trimming pared 3 bases from V and 11 bases from J, leaving 20 bases between. Here the CDR3 reads CASSEMTDGRGAFF. CDR3 coding DNA: TGTGCCAGCAGCGAGATGACGGACGGTCGGGGTGCTTTCTTT.

The table lists this clone with a few counts. V and J are TRBV7-2 and TRBJ1-2, with D perhaps TRBD1 (6 bases). Trimming removed 4 bases at V and 2 bases at J, with 14 bases between. From germline, CDR1 is SGHTA and CDR2 FQGNSA. The CDR3 is 15 amino acids. CDR3 nucleotide sequence: TGTGCCAGCAGCTACCTCGACAGGACCAACTATGGCTACACCTTC. Protein product: CASSYLDRTNYGYTF.

This clone was counted a few times. As DNA, the CDR3 is TGTGCCAGTAAGGCGACTCTACCTGGGGCCAACGTCCTGACTTTC. It translates to CASKATLPGANVLTF. This rearrangement joins TRBV19 to TRBJ2-6, with D uncertain. Trimming took off 7 bases at V and 2 bases at J, with 12 bases between the two ends. Germline V gene data show CDR1 as LNHDA and CDR2 as SQIVND (reference sequence). CDR3 length equals 15 residues. The entire variable domain, with the rest obtained from reference TRBV19 and TRBJ2-6, is as follows: DGGITQSPKYLFRKEGQNVTLSCEQNLNHDAMYWYRQDPGQGLRLIYYSQIVNDFQKGDIAEGYSVSREKKESFPLTVTSAQKNPTAFYLCASKATLPGANVLTFGAGSRLTVL.

This chain uses TRBV5-1 with TRBJ1-2; the D gene is possibly TRBD1 (5 bases). This CDR3 is built from 14 residues. The germline V gene has CDR1 SGHRS and CDR2 YFSETQ. V was trimmed by 0 bases and J by 4 bases, leaving 10 bases between them. CDR3: CASSLGTLGYGYTF. In DNA form, the CDR3 reads TGCGCCAGCAGCTTGGGGACACTCGGCTATGGCTACACCTTC.

This rearrangement joins TRBV19 to TRBJ1-5, with D tentatively TRBD1 (6 bases). Germline CDR1 is LNHDA and CDR2 is SQIVND (reference sequence). The V end was cut by 3 bases, the J end by 2 bases, with 8 bases between. This CDR3 contains 14 residues. CDR3 in amino acids: CASSISGGNQPQHF. CDR3 nucleotides: TGTGCCAGTAGTATCTCAGGGGGCAATCAGCCCCAGCATTTT.

The chain combines TRBV23-1 with TRBJ1-2; D unclear. TRBV23-1 is an ORF; its function is uncertain. The germline V and J ends were trimmed by 3 bases and 3 bases, with 17 bases remaining between them. The CDR3 contains 16 residues. The CDR3 nucleotides read TGCGCCAGCAGTCATCCCCGGTTGCGGAGATACTATGGCTACACCTTC. It is translated as CASSHPRLRRYYGYTF.

This sequence joins TRBV6-1 and TRBJ2-1, with TRBD2 matching 9 bases. The CDR3 sequence is 15 residues long. Germline lookup yields CDR1 MNHNS and CDR2 SASEGT. The trim removed 1 base at V and 7 bases at J, leaving 5 bases unmatched. CDR3 sequence: CASSEELAGKNEQFF. The CDR3 nucleotides read TGTGCCAGCAGTGAAGAGCTAGCGGGAAAAAATGAGCAGTTCTTC.

Concerning this clone itself: At one end the junction does not follow the germline gene, possibly because of a read error. The chain employs TRBV6-5 and TRBJ2-4, with TRBD1 matching 7 bases. This CDR3 comprises 15 residues. Looked up from germline, CDR1 is MNHEY and CDR2 is SVGAGI. CDR3 protein: CAGSSWGQPRNIQYF. In nucleotides, the CDR3 is TGTGCCGGCAGTTCCTGGGGACAGCCCCGAAACATTCAGTACTTC.

This clone has just one count. The chain uses TRBV9 and TRBJ1-4, with a possible D match to TRBD1 (5 bases). In germline, CDR1 is SGDLS, CDR2 YYNGEE. This CDR3 comprises 14 residues. Deletions cut 0 bases from V and 7 bases from J, with 10 bases between. The chain's CDR3 is CASSVDLRGEKLFF. CDR3 nucleotides: TGTGCCAGCAGCGTAGACCTTAGGGGTGAAAAACTGTTTTTT. The variable domain in full, with the rest retrieved from reference TRBV9 and TRBJ1-4, is DSGVTQTPKHLITATGQRVTLRCSPRSGDLSVYWYQQSLDQGLQFLIQYYNGEERAKGNILERFSAQQFPDLHSELNLSSLELGDSALYFCASSVDLRGEKLFFGSGTQLSVL.

The V call is TRBV19, the J call TRBJ1-6; D uncertain. The CDR3 is 15 residues long. CDR1 LNHDA and CDR2 SQIVND come from the germline V gene (reference sequence). V was shortened by 6 bases and J by 6 bases, with 15 bases between the two germline ends. The CDR3 sequence is CASSTRGGRNSPLHF. As DNA, the CDR3 is TGTGCCAGTAGCACCCGAGGAGGACGTAATTCACCCCTCCACTTT.

This clone has only a few counts. The chain employs TRBV7-2 and TRBJ2-3; D possibly corresponds to TRBD2 (6 bases). The germline CDR1 and CDR2 sequences are SGHTA and FQGNSA. The V and J ends lost 7 bases and 1 base respectively, with 12 bases between them. The CDR3 is 14 amino acids. This chain's CDR3 is CASKRLAGTDTQYF. The CDR3 nucleotides are TGTGCCAGCAAGAGATTAGCGGGCACAGATACGCAGTATTTT.

V and J are TRBV5-8 and TRBJ1-5; 12 nucleotides agree with TRBD1. The V gene's germline CDR1 is SGHTS and CDR2 YDEGEE. Trimming removed 3 bases from V and 2 bases from J; junction bases left unmatched: 3. The CDR3 totals 16 residues. In DNA, the CDR3 is TGTGCCAGCAGCTCCGGGACAGGGGGCCGCAATCAGCCCCAGCATTTT. It encodes CASSSGTGGRNQPQHF.

This clone was counted between two and nine times. The J gene is TRBJ1-5, the V gene TRBV6-1; D gene ambiguous. Germline V gives CDR1 MNHNS, CDR2 SASEGT. The CDR3 is 16 residues long. The ends were cut back, 2 bases at V and 4 bases at J, with 15 bases in the middle. CDR3 DNA sequence: TGTGCCAGCAGTGAACAATTGCGTACTTTTAATCAGCCCCAGCATTTT. It translates to CASSEQLRTFNQPQHF.

The chain is built from TRBV18 and TRBJ2-7; TRBD1 aligns across 7 bases. Germline V gene lookup returns CDR1 KGHSH and CDR2 LQKENI. J gave up 0 bases and V 6 bases, and 11 bases lay outside the gene matches. The CDR3 contains 16 residues. As DNA, the CDR3 is TGTGCCAGCTCCTCCCCCGGGCAGGGGGACTCCTACGAGCAGTACTTC. This gives the protein CASSSPGQGDSYEQYF.

As DNA, the CDR3 is TGTGCCTGGAGTGGCCGGGGGCGGGGGGAGCAGTACTTC. Translating it yields CAWSGRGRGEQYF. This chain connects TRBV30 to TRBJ2-7, with D perhaps TRBD2 (7 bases). Looked up from germline, CDR1 is GTSNPN and CDR2 is SVGIG (reference sequence). V gave up 1 base and J gave up 7 bases, with 14 bases separating them. The CDR3 has 13 amino acids.

This clone was observed a handful of times. The chain combines TRBV7-8 with TRBJ2-3; D might be TRBD2 (6 bases). The germline V gene has CDR1 SGHVS and CDR2 FQNEAQ. Trimming took 3 bases from V and 2 from J, leaving 18 bases between them. This CDR3 region has 17 residues. CDR3 nucleotides: TGTGCCAGCAGCTTCCAGCCGGATAGCGGCTACACAGATACGCAGTATTTT. It specifies CASSFQPDSGYTDTQYF.

This clone has only a few counts. The J gene is TRBJ1-5, the V gene TRBV16; 10 bases match TRBD1. The germline V gene encodes CDR1 KGHSY and CDR2 FQNENV. V dropped 2 bases and J dropped 5; count of bases not matched to a gene: 3. The CDR3 is 15 residues long. The DNA for the CDR3 is TGTGCCAGCAGCCAAGCCGGGACAGGGGATCAGCCCCAGCATTTT. Its protein is CASSQAGTGDQPQHF.

This sequence joins TRBV19 and TRBJ1-6, with 7 bases lining up with TRBD1. V shed 7 bases, J shed 5 bases, and the junction held 2 bases outside the gene matches. CDR1 is LNHDA, CDR2 SQIVND, per germline (reference sequence). This CDR3 has 13 residues. CDR3 amino acids: CASMDRNNSPLHF. DNA of the CDR3: TGTGCCAGTATGGACAGGAATAATTCACCCCTCCACTTT.

The chain joins TRBV7-2 to TRBJ1-5; no clear D gene. The CDR3 consists of 13 residues. The germline gives CDR1 SGHTA, CDR2 FQGNSA. The V gene lost 0 bases and the J gene lost 6 bases, with 6 bases spanning the gap. CDR3 DNA sequence: TGTGCCAGCAGCTTAGCAGGGAGTCAGCCCCAGCATTTT. This gives the protein CASSLAGSQPQHF.

This clone has only a few counts. V usage is TRBV5-1 and J usage is TRBJ2-1; 9 bases align to TRBD2. Unmatched junction bases numbered 5, after V lost 4 bases and J lost 9 bases. Germline CDR1 SGHRS, CDR2 YFSETQ. The CDR3 covers 13 residues. The CDR3 region has the DNA TGCGCCAGCAGCCCCGGACTAGCGCTTGAGCAGTTCTTC. Its translation: CASSPGLALEQFF. Drawing the rest from reference TRBV5-1 and TRBJ2-1, the complete variable domain is KAGVTQTPRYLIKTRGQQVTLSCSPISGHRSVSWYQQTPGQGLQFLFEYFSETQRNKGNFPGRFSGRQFSNSRSEMNVSTLELGDSALYLCASSPGLALEQFFGPGTRLTVL.

The chain recombines TRBV4-3 with TRBJ2-5; the match to TRBD2 covers 12 bases. This CDR3 has 21 amino acids. The V segment lost 0 bases and the J segment 5 bases; nucleotides outside the gene matches: 19. Germline V gene data show CDR1 as LGHNA and CDR2 as YSLEER. In DNA, the CDR3 is TGCGCCAGCAGCCAAGAACAGGGCCTAGCGGGAGGGCCCTCGGTGAGGGAGACCCAGTACTTC. The encoded protein is CASSQEQGLAGGPSVRETQYF.

The chain combines TRBV10-3 with TRBJ2-5, with a tentative D call TRBD2 (6 bases). The CDR3 length is 14 residues. V lost 3 bases, J lost 1 base, and 9 bases lay in between. The germline gives CDR1 ENHRY, CDR2 SYGVKD. The CDR3 protein is CAISEYGGQETQYF. The CDR3, as DNA: TGTGCCATCAGTGAATACGGGGGCCAAGAGACCCAGTACTTC.

The chain links TRBV19 to TRBJ2-2; D might be TRBD2 (5 bases). The germline gives CDR1 LNHDA, CDR2 SQIVND (reference sequence). This CDR3 is 16 amino acids long. V lost 7 bases and J 1 base, leaving 16 bases between the germline ends. The CDR3 loop is CASTSPSLKNTGELFF. In DNA form, the CDR3 reads TGTGCCAGTACATCCCCTAGCCTAAAGAACACCGGGGAGCTGTTTTTT. The variable domain in full, with the rest retrieved from reference TRBV19 and TRBJ2-2, is DGGITQSPKYLFRKEGQNVTLSCEQNLNHDAMYWYRQDPGQGLRLIYYSQIVNDFQKGDIAEGYSVSREKKESFPLTVTSAQKNPTAFYLCASTSPSLKNTGELFFGEGSRLTVL.

The V call is TRBV7-9, the J call TRBJ2-1; 11 bases line up with TRBD2. The trim removed 6 bases at V and 7 bases at J, leaving 8 bases unmatched. The germline CDR1 and CDR2 sequences are SEHNR and FQNEAQ (reference sequence). The CDR3 consists of 15 residues. CDR3 sequence: CASRELAGARNEQFF. DNA of the CDR3: TGTGCCAGCAGAGAACTAGCGGGAGCGCGGAATGAGCAGTTCTTC.

The CDR3, as DNA: TGTGCCAGCAGCTCCAGACCCGGAGAACTAGCCAAAAACATTCAGTACTTC. This sequence encodes CASSSRPGELAKNIQYF. The V call is TRBV5-5, the J call TRBJ2-4; no clear D gene. This CDR3 is 17 amino acids long. V was trimmed by 3 bases and J by 0 bases, leaving 16 bases between them. Germline V gene lookup returns CDR1 SGHKS and CDR2 YYEKEE (reference sequence).

The chain employs TRBV7-2 and TRBJ2-7; 11 bases map to TRBD2. V shed 3 bases, J shed 4 bases, and the junction held 5 bases outside the gene matches. Germline V gene lookup returns CDR1 SGHTA and CDR2 FQGNSA. CDR3 size: 15 residues. The CDR3 here is CASSFLAGGEYEQYF. The CDR3 nucleotides are TGTGCCAGCAGCTTCTTAGCGGGGGGGGAATACGAGCAGTACTTC.

The sample holds a few counts of this clone. The chain has TRBV7-2 and TRBJ2-5; 10 nucleotides match TRBD2. The CDR3 totals 14 residues. V shed 9 bases and J 3 bases; nucleotides not matched to a gene: 7. Germline V gene lookup returns CDR1 SGHTA and CDR2 FQGNSA. Written as DNA, the CDR3 is TGTGCCAGAGGGAGTAGCGGGGGGAAAGAGACCCAGTACTTC. It translates to CARGSSGGKETQYF.

The chain recombines TRBV5-4 with TRBJ2-1, with 7 positions matching TRBD1. V lost 0 bases and J lost 4; bases outside the gene matches: 4. The CDR3 consists of 15 residues. Germline V gene data show CDR1 as SGHNT and CDR2 as YYREEE (reference sequence). Here the CDR3 reads CASSLGQGPYNEQFF. DNA of the CDR3: TGTGCCAGCAGCTTGGGACAGGGCCCATACAATGAGCAGTTCTTC.